The 2 T cell receptor beta chains in this list originate from one sample, sequenced in a study of neurological immune-mediated disorders. Via MiXCR, TCRdb re-called the 5' RACE reads, giving one row per CDR3 protein. The table shows about 33,000 distinct CDR3 sequences, with 1.5% occurring only once. Specimen: PBMCs. Receptors were obtained from a young woman with multiple sclerosis.

This clonotype was detected ten times or more. The CDR3, as DNA: TGTGCCACCAGTGATACCGCCAGGGCCCATGAGCAGTTCTTC. Translating gives CATSDTARAHEQFF. This sequence joins TRBV24-1 and TRBJ2-1, with D tentatively TRBD1 (5 bases). This CDR3 spans 14 amino acids. Germline CDR1 is KGHDR and CDR2 is SFDVKD. The germline V and J ends were trimmed by 3 bases and 8 bases, with 13 bases remaining between them.

This clonotype was counted ten times or more. The genes are TRBV29-1 and TRBJ1-2; D might be TRBD1 (5 bases). Trimming took off 4 bases at V and 7 bases at J, with 13 bases between the two ends. CDR1 and CDR2 (germline): SQVTM, ANQGSEA. The CDR3 is 12 residues long. The CDR3 region has the DNA TGCAGCGTTGTTCGGTCCGGGGGTGGCTACACCTTC. Translation gives CSVVRSGGGYTF.